In this sample, the clone carrying this T cell receptor beta chain turned up a few times. Its specificity is unknown. The entry originates in a study of beta chain features in type 1 diabetes. The study, taken as a whole, reports: A moderate, significant TCRB CDR3 shortening appeared in type 1 diabetes across four CD4+ subsets.

The investigators reverse transcribed all of the isolated RNA, so they sequenced expressed TCRB transcripts. Some clones are missing from TCRdb's copy, which holds only in-frame ones; the method was immunoSEQ multiplex PCR. The table shows 640,000 or so clones, with 11% to 15% occurring only once. This clonotype originated in a man between 18 and 35 years old with type 1 diabetes. Material for sequencing was naive CD4+ T cells from blood.

Here the CDR3 DNA reads TGTGCCAGCAGCTTGTTGCGCGGTAGCTCCTACGAGCAGTACTTC. It translates to CASSLLRGSSYEQYF. The chain recombines TRBV5-8 with TRBJ2-7; D not certain. CDR1 and CDR2 from the germline V gene are SGHTS and YDEGEE. The CDR3 is 15 residues long. Trimming removed 1 base at V and 0 bases at J, with 11 bases between. The variable domain in full, completed from reference TRBV5-8 and TRBJ2-7, reads EAGVTQSPTHLIKTRGQQATLRCSPISGHTSVYWYQQALGLGLQFLLWYDEGEERNRGNFPPRFSGRQFPNYSSELNVNALELEDSALYLCASSLLRGSSYEQYFGPGTRLTVT.